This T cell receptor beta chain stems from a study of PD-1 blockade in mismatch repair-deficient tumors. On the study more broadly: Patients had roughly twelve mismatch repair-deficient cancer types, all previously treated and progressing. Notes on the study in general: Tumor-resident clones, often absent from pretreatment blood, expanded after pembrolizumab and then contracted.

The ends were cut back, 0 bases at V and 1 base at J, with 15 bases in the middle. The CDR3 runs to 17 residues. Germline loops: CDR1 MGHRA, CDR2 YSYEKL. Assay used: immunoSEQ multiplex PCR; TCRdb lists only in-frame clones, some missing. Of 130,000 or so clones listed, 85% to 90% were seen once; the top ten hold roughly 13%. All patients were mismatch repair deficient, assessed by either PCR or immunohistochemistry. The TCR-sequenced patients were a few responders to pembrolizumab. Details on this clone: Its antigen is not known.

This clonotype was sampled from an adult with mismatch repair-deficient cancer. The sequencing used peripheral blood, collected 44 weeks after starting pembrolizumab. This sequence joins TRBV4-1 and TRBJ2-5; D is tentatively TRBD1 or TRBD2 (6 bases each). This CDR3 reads CASSQDPAGTFQETQYF. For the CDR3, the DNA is TGCGCCAGCAGCCAAGATCCCGCGGGGACATTCCAAGAGACCCAGTACTTC.